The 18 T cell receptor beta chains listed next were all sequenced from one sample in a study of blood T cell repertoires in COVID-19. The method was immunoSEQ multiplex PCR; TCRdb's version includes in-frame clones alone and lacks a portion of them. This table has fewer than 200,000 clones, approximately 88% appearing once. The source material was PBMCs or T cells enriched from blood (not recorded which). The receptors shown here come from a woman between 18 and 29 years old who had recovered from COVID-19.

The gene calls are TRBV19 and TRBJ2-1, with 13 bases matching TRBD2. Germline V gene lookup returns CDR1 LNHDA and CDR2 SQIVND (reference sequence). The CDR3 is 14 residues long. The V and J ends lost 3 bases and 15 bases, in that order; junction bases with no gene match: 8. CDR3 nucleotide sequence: TGTGCCAGTAGTATCCCAGGACTAGCGGGAGACTCGTTCTTC. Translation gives CASSIPGLAGDSFF.

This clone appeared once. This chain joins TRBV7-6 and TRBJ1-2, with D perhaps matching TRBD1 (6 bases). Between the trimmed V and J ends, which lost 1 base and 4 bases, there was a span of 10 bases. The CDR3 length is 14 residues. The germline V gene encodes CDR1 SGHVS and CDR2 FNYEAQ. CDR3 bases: TGTGCCAGCAGCTTAGGACAGGACATCTATGGCTACACCTTC. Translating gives CASSLGQDIYGYTF.

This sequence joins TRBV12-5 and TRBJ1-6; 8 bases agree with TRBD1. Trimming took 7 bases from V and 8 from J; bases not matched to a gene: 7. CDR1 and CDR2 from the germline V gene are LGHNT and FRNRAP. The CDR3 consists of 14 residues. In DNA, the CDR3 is TGTGCTAGTGCCCCCGGGACAGGTGATTCACCCCTCCACTTT. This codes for CASAPGTGDSPLHF.

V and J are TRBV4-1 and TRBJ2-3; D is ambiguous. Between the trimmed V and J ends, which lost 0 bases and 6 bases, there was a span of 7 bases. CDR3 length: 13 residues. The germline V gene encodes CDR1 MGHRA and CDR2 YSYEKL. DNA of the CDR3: TGCGCCAGCAGCCAAGATCGCGGCGATACGCAGTATTTT. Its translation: CASSQDRGDTQYF.

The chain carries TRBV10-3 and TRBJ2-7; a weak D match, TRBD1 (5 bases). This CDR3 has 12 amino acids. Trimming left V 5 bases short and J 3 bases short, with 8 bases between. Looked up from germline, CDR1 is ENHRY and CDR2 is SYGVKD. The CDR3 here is CAISSGIYEQYF. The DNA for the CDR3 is TGTGCCATCAGTTCAGGGATCTACGAGCAGTACTTC.

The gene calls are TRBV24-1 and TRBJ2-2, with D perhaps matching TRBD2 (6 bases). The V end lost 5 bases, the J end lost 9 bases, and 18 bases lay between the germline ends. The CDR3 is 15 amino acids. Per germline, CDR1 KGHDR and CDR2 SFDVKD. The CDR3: CATSAPKGLARELFF. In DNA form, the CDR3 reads TGTGCCACCAGTGCCCCAAAGGGACTCGCTAGGGAGCTGTTTTTT.

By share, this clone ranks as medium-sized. CDR3 loop: CASSLGDYNQPQHF. The CDR3 region has the DNA TGTGCCAGCAGCTTAGGGGACTACAATCAGCCCCAGCATTTT. J is TRBJ1-5 and V is TRBV7-6; D might be TRBD1 (5 bases). The CDR3 is made up of 14 amino acids. Trimming left V 1 base short and J 3 bases short, with 7 bases between. Per the germline V gene, CDR1 is SGHVS and CDR2 is FNYEAQ.

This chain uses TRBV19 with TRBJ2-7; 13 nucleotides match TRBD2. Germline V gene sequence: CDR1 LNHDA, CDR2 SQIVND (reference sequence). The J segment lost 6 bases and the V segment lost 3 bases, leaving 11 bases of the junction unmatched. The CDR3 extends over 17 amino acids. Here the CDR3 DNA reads TGTGCCAGTAGTATCGGACTAGCGGGAGCCAATAAGACCGAGCAGTACTTC. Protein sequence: CASSIGLAGANKTEQYF.

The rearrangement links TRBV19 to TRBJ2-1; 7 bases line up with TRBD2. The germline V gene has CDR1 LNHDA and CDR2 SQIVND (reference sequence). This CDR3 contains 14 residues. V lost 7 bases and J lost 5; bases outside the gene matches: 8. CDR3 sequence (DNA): TGTGCCAGTACCGTAGCGGGTCTTAACAATGAGCAGTTCTTC. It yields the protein CASTVAGLNNEQFF. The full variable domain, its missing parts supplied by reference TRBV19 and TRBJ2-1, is DGGITQSPKYLFRKEGQNVTLSCEQNLNHDAMYWYRQDPGQGLRLIYYSQIVNDFQKGDIAEGYSVSREKKESFPLTVTSAQKNPTAFYLCASTVAGLNNEQFFGPGTRLTVL.

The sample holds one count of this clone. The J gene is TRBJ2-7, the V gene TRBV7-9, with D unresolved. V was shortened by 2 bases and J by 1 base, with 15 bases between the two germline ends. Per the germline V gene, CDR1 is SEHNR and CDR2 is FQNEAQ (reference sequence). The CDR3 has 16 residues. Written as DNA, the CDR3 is TGTGCCAGCAGCTTATGGCGAACAGCATCGTCCTACGAGCAGTACTTC. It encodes CASSLWRTASSYEQYF.

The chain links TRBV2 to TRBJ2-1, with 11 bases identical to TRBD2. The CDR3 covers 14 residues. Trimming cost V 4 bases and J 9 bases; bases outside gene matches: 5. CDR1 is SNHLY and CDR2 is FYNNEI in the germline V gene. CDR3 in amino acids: CASSVLAGAPEQFF. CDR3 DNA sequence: TGTGCCAGCAGTGTACTAGCGGGGGCTCCTGAGCAGTTCTTC.

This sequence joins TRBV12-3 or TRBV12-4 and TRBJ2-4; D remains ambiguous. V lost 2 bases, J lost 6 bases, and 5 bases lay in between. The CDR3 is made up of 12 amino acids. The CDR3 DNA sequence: TGTGCCAGCAGTTTAACGGTAAACATTCAGTACTTC. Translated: CASSLTVNIQYF.

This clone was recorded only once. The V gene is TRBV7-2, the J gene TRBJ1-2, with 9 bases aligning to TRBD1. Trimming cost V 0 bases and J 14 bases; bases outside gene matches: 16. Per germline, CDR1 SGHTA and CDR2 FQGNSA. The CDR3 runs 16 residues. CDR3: CASSLAHSGTGPSGTF. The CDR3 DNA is TGTGCCAGCAGCTTAGCCCATTCCGGGACAGGGCCGTCGGGGACCTTC.

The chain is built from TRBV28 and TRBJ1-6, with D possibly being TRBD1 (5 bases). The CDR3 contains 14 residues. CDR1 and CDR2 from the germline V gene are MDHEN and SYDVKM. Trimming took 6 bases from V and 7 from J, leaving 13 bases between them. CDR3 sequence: CASSKGLGNSPLHF. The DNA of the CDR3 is TGTGCCAGCAGCAAGGGGCTGGGAAATTCACCCCTCCACTTT.

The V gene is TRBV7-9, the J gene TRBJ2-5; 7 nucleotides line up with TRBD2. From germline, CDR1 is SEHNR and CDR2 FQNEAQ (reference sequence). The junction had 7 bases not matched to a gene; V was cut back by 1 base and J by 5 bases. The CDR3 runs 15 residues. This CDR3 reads CASSLDGVAGETQYF. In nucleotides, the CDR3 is TGTGCCAGCAGCTTAGACGGGGTAGCGGGCGAGACCCAGTACTTC.

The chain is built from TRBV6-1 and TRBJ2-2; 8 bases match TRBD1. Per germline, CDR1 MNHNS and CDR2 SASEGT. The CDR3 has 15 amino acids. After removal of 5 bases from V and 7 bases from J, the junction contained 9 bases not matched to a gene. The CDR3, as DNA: TGTGCCAGCAGTCTCCGACAGGGGTATATCGGGGAGCTGTTTTTT. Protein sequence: CASSLRQGYIGELFF.

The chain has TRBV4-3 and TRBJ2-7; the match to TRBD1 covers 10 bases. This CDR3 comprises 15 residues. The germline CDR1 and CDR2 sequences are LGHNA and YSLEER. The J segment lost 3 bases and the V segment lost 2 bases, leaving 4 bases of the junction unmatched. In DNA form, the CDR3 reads TGCGCCAGCAGCCAATCCCGGACAGGGGGCTACGAGCAGTACTTC. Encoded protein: CASSQSRTGGYEQYF.

CDR3 sequence (DNA): TGTGCCAGCTCACTGCTTGTAAGGGGGCATGAGGAAGAGACCCAGTACTTC. Its protein is CASSLLVRGHEEETQYF. The chain uses TRBV18 and TRBJ2-5; 7 nucleotides match TRBD1. The junction had 14 bases not matched to a gene; V was cut back by 4 bases and J by 3 bases. This CDR3 contains 17 residues. CDR1 is KGHSH and CDR2 is LQKENI in the germline V gene. Full variable domain (remainder filled in from reference TRBV18 and TRBJ2-5): NAGVMQNPRHLVRRRGQEARLRCSPMKGHSHVYWYRQLPEEGLKFMVYLQKENIIDESGMPKERFSAEFPKEGPSILRIQQVVRGDSAAYFCASSLLVRGHEEETQYFGPGTRLLVL.